The sequence of this T cell receptor (beta chain) was determined in a study of blood T cell repertoires in COVID-19 (dated by TCRdb to the early 2020s). Describing the broader study: Collaborator samples came from the United States, Italy and Spain and covered acute and convalescent phases of COVID-19. Samples came from the ongoing ImmuneRACE study (first 160 participants) plus 1,254 subjects from 6 global collaborators. The repertoires were released in a freely available public database intended as a resource for research on the immune response to SARS-CoV-2. HLA class I and class II types, where available, came from metadata supplied by the sample provider rather than from assay-based typing. The prospective study material was composed of cDNA or gDNA derived from T cells, B-cell-depleted T cells, or PBMCs. Sample metadata almost always included a de-identified subject ID, COVID-19 status, age in years and sex. Deeply sampled blood TCRbeta repertoires from subjects exposed to, actively infected with, or recovered from COVID-19 were included in the dataset.

In the prospective study, participants were roughly 18 to 95 years old, resided in about two dozen geographic areas of the United States, and were enrolled through a virtual design. In the prospective study, participants were assigned to cohorts based on the clinical history participants reported in a screening survey and a study questionnaire. A participant counted as exposed if, within 2 weeks of entering the study, that participant had been in contact with someone who had a PCR-confirmed or clinician-diagnosed COVID-19 case. In the prospective study, whole blood, serum and a nasopharyngeal or oropharyngeal swab were collected from each participant by mobile phlebotomists. Additional blood draws and questionnaires over an approximately 2-month period could optionally be provided by prospective study participants. Blood samples from the prospective study were shipped frozen or at room temperature prior to DNA extraction.

V and J are truncated by 10 bases and 4 bases respectively, leaving an intervening sequence of 16 bases. Per the germline V gene, MRHNA is the CDR1 and SNTAGT is the CDR2. Reading from cysteine to phenylalanine, the CDR3 counts 14 amino acids. The read is trimmed to its CDR3 DNA, 42 bases read in frame from base 1. Beyond this particular receptor, the publication reports: The amount of clinical and demographic metadata varied by source and participant and was provided uncurated.

About this clone: What this receptor recognizes is not known. No base quality values were provided; no much bigger clone lies one nucleotide off.

The immunoSEQ Assay, a bias-controlled multiplex PCR, was used to amplify TCRbeta CDR3 regions from genomic DNA. In the authors' own workflow: The number of nucleated cells in each sample was estimated by amplification of reference gene primers within the assay. To quantify the absolute abundance of each unique TCRbeta CDR3 rearrangement, sequence reads were collapsed and filtered. For each sample, productive Simpson clonality was calculated as the square root of Simpson's diversity index over productive rearrangements. TCRdb stores this immuneACCESS table with in-frame sequences only. Part of the clones is absent; in the studies checked, under half of the shortfall reflects unresolved V genes, and no reason is known for the rest. The V and J calls and clone size were taken over from that table, and D and trimming were inferred from the DNA. The sample table shows 300,000 or so clones, and about 90% are seen once. The ten largest make up under 3.5% of the sample.

This TCR came from a woman aged 45 to 65 who had been exposed to COVID-19. Sequencing was carried out using PBMCs or T cells enriched from blood (not recorded which). The V and J genes are TRBV6-4 and TRBJ1-4; no D gene can be assigned with confidence. The CDR3 protein: CATPSWPINEKLFF. The bases are TGTGCCACACCATCTTGGCCCATTAATGAAAAACTGTTTTTT.